These 5 T cell receptor beta chains share one sample of origin, sequenced in a study of cytomegalovirus exposure and HLA in healthy donors (TCRdb year 2017). To prepare the library, the immunoSEQ multiplex PCR assay was applied. For the multiplex PCR, a mixture combining 60 forward primers for TCR Vbeta segments and 13 reverse primers for TCR Jbeta segments was used. What TCRdb holds here is the immuneACCESS table cut down to in-frame rearrangements. Part of the clones is not present; checked against another copy, under half of the missing clones reflect an unresolved V gene, and the others are unexplained. The sample records roughly 180,000 clones, over 65% of which are singletons. The ten largest clones take up about 1.5% of the sample. The sample was PBMCs. The receptor source for this set is a woman aged 25-40 years in good health and CMV-seropositive.

V gene TRBV19 combines with J gene TRBJ2-3, with a weak D call TRBD1 (5 bases). Per the germline V gene, CDR1 is LNHDA and CDR2 is SQIVND (reference sequence). The CDR3 contains 15 residues. V lost 4 bases, J lost 2 bases, and 13 bases lay in between. CDR3 sequence: CASSTTAYYTDTQYF. The CDR3 nucleotides are TGTGCCAGTAGTACGACAGCTTATTACACAGATACGCAGTATTTT.

The V and J genes are TRBV15 and TRBJ1-1; possible D gene TRBD1, 5 bases. The CDR3 length is 14 residues. V lost 1 base and J lost 3, with 9 bases in between. The germline CDR1 and CDR2 sequences are LNHNV and YYDKDF (reference sequence). CDR3 residues: CATSRGDRYTEAFF. The CDR3, as DNA: TGTGCCACCAGCAGAGGAGACAGATACACTGAAGCTTTCTTT.

The chain employs TRBV6-5 and TRBJ2-7, with 14 positions matching TRBD2. Germline trimming cut 6 bases from V and 4 bases from J; bases unmatched to any gene: 5. This CDR3 region has 15 residues. Germline assignment: CDR1 MNHEY and CDR2 SVGAGI. The CDR3 sequence is CASRQTSGRAYEQYF. CDR3 DNA: TGTGCCAGCAGGCAGACTAGCGGGAGGGCTTACGAGCAGTACTTC.

The CDR3 DNA follows: TGTGCCAGCAGCTTGGAGGACAGGGGGTCCTACGAGCAGTACTTC. Translated, it gives CASSLEDRGSYEQYF. This chain uses TRBV5-5 with TRBJ2-7; 10 nucleotides match TRBD1. Trimming cost V 0 bases and J 1 base; bases outside gene matches: 1. The CDR3 sequence is 15 residues long. The germline V gene has CDR1 SGHKS and CDR2 YYEKEE (reference sequence).

V gene TRBV7-8 combines with J gene TRBJ1-5, with D perhaps TRBD1 (5 bases). Per germline, CDR1 SGHVS and CDR2 FQNEAQ. V shed 0 bases and J shed 0 bases, with 6 bases lying between them. The CDR3 is 15 amino acids. CDR3 sequence reads: CASSLARGSNQPQHF. CDR3 nucleotide sequence: TGTGCCAGCAGCTTAGCAAGGGGTAGCAATCAGCCCCAGCATTTT.